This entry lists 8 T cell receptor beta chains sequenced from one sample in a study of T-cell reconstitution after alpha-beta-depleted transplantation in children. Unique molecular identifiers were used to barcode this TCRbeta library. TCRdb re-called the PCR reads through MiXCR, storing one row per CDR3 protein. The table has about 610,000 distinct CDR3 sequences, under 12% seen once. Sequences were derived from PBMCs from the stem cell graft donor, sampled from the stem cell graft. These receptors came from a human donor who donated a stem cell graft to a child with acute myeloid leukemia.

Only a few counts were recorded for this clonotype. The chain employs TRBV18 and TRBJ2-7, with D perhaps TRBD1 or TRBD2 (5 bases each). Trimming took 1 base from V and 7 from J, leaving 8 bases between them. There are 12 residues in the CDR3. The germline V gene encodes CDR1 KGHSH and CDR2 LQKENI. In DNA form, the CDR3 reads TGTGCCAGCTCACCACAGGGACGGGAGCAGTACTTC. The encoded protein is CASSPQGREQYF.

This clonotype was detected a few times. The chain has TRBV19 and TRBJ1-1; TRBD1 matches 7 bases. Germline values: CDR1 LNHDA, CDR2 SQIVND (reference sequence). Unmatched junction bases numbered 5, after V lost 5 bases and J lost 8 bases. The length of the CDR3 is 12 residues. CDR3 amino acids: CASSSLQGEAFF. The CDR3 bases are TGTGCCAGTAGTTCACTACAGGGGGAAGCTTTCTTT.

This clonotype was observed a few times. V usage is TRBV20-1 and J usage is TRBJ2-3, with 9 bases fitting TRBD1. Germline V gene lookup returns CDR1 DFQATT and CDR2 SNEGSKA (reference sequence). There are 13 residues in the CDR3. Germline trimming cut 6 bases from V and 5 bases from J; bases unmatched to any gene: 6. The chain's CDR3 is CSALQGAVDTQYF. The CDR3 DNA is TGCAGTGCGTTACAGGGGGCAGTAGATACGCAGTATTTT.

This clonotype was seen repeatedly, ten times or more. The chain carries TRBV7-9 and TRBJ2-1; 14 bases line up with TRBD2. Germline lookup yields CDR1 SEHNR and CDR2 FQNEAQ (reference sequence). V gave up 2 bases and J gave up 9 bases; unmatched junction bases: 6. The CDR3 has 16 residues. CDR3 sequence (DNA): TGTGCCAGCAGCTTACCGGGACTAGCGGGAGAGGGTGAGCAGTTCTTC. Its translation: CASSLPGLAGEGEQFF.

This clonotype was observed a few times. CDR3 bases: TGTGCCAGCAGCCCAGTGGGTGGGAGTGAAGATACGCAGTATTTT. Amino acids: CASSPVGGSEDTQYF. This chain joins TRBV4-2 and TRBJ2-3; D might be TRBD2 (5 bases). V lost 4 bases, J lost 5 bases, and 16 bases lay in between. The CDR3 is made up of 15 amino acids. Germline values: CDR1 LGHNA, CDR2 YNFKEQ.

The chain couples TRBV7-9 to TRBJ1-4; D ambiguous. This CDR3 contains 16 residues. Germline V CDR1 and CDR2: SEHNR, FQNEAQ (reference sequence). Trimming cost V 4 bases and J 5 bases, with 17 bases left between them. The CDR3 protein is CASSSQRLWPNEKLFF. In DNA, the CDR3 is TGTGCCAGCAGCTCCCAGAGGTTGTGGCCGAATGAAAAACTGTTTTTT.

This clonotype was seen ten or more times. CDR3 sequence: CASSYSGTKNEQFF. Here the CDR3 DNA reads TGTGCCAGCAGTTATTCCGGGACCAAGAATGAGCAGTTCTTC. This sequence joins TRBV11-1 and TRBJ2-1; the D call may be TRBD1 or TRBD2 (5 bases each). Trimming left V 6 bases short and J 7 bases short, with 16 bases between. The CDR3 runs to 14 residues. Germline CDR1 is SGHAT and CDR2 is FQDESV (reference sequence).

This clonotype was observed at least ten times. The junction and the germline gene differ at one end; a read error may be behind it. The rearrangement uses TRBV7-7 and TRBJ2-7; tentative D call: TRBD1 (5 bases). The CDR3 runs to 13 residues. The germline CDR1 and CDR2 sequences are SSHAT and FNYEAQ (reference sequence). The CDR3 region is CASSPDKGREQYF. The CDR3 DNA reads TGTGCTAGCAGCCCGGACAAGGGGCGAGAGCAGTACTTC. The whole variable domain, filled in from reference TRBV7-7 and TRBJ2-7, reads GAGVSQSPRYKVTKRGQDVTLRCDPISSHATLYWYQQALGQGPEFLTYFNYEAQPDKSGLPSDRFSAERPEGSISTLTIQRTEQRDSAMYRCASSPDKGREQYFGPGTRLTVT.